The sample holds a few counts of the clone carrying this T cell receptor (beta chain). The source of the sample is a study of blood T cell repertoires in COVID-19. Background on the study: The samples span acute and convalescent COVID-19 from the United States, Italy and Spain. T cells, B-cell-depleted T cells, or PBMCs supplied cDNA or gDNA.

This CDR3 comprises 13 residues. The V segment lost 2 bases and the J segment 7 bases; nucleotides outside the gene matches: 2. CDR1 and CDR2 from the germline V gene are GTSNPN and SVGIG (reference sequence). Authors' processing steps: Quantification of nucleated cells was approximated via reference gene primer amplification. Sequencing was performed with immunoSEQ multiplex PCR; in TCRdb, only in-frame clones are kept and a portion is missing. V, J and clone size are taken as reported in that table, and D and trimming were inferred from the DNA itself. The table lists roughly 250,000 clones, 82% of them singletons.

The rearrangement links TRBV30 to TRBJ2-4, with 10 nucleotides matching TRBD1. The origin of this receptor is a woman of 80 years or more with active or convalescent COVID-19. The sample was peripheral blood. DNA for the CDR3: TGTGCCTGGAGTCCGGACAGGGGGAACATTCAGTACTTC. It specifies CAWSPDRGNIQYF.